Each of the 6 T cell receptor beta chains below was sequenced from the same sample in a study of OX40 agonist ivuxolimab in advanced cancers. Libraries were prepared by immunoSEQ multiplex PCR; TCRdb keeps only in-frame clonotypes and omits some of them. This sample has some 39,000 clones; 70% to 90% occur once, and the top ten carry 2.5% to 3%. The sequences come from CD4+ or CD8+ T cells sorted from blood, collected in a trial of the OX40 agonist ivuxolimab. The receptors derive from an adult with an advanced solid tumor such as melanoma, head and neck, liver or kidney cancer.

This clone was detected only once. The chain joins TRBV5-4 to TRBJ2-7; 7 bases match TRBD2. The CDR3 sequence is 15 residues long. V shed 4 bases and J 0 bases; nucleotides not matched to a gene: 7. Germline V gene sequence: CDR1 SGHNT, CDR2 YYREEE (reference sequence). The chain's CDR3 is CASSQETGGSYEQYV. The CDR3 bases are TGTGCCAGCAGCCAAGAGACGGGGGGCTCCTACGAGCAGTACGTC.

The chain is built from TRBV4-3 and TRBJ2-5; 7 nucleotides align to TRBD2. The V gene's germline CDR1 is LGHNA and CDR2 YSLEER. The CDR3 has 17 amino acids. Germline trimming cut 4 bases from V and 0 bases from J; bases unmatched to any gene: 11. The CDR3 region is CASSLRPPSGNQETQYF. The CDR3 DNA reads as TGCGCCAGCAGCCTCCGACCCCCTAGCGGTAACCAAGAGACCCAGTACTTC.

This chain links TRBV7-2 with TRBJ1-3; TRBD1 might be the D (5 bases). Germline V gene data show CDR1 as SGHTA and CDR2 as FQGNSA. CDR3 length equals 15 residues. V was clipped by 5 bases and J by 4 bases, with 15 bases between them. The CDR3 DNA reads as TGTGCCAGCAGCCCGGGGCCTCTTTCAGGAAACACCATATATTTT. It is translated as CASSPGPLSGNTIYF.

The rearrangement joins TRBV28 to TRBJ2-4; 9 nucleotides agree with TRBD2. The V and J ends lost 5 bases and 3 bases, in that order; junction bases with no gene match: 5. The length of the CDR3 is 15 residues. The germline CDR1 and CDR2 sequences are MDHEN and SYDVKM. The DNA of the CDR3 is TGTGCCAGCAGTCCTAGCGGGACCTACAAAAACATTCAGTACTTC. It translates to CASSPSGTYKNIQYF.

The chain recombines TRBV11-1 with TRBJ2-5; 9 bases fit TRBD1. This CDR3 comprises 15 residues. V was pared by 5 bases and J by 5 bases, with 9 bases of the junction left unmatched. The germline CDR1 and CDR2 sequences are SGHAT and FQDESV (reference sequence). The CDR3 loop reads CASSVLQGAGETQYF. In DNA, the CDR3 is TGTGCCAGCAGCGTACTACAGGGGGCTGGGGAGACCCAGTACTTC.

The chain is built from TRBV5-1 and TRBJ2-1, with 8 bases lining up with TRBD2. Germline CDR1 is SGHRS and CDR2 is YFSETQ. This CDR3 region has 16 residues. Unmatched junction bases numbered 6, after V lost 0 bases and J lost 4 bases. The CDR3: CASSLDPSGLYNEQFF. The CDR3 DNA follows: TGCGCCAGCAGCTTGGATCCTAGCGGGCTGTACAATGAGCAGTTCTTC.